Shown below are 10 T cell receptor beta chains from a single sample sequenced in a study of CD8+CD57+ T cells in acquired aplastic anemia. Before being chosen for sequencing, patients had shown CD8+CD57+ cell expansion by flow cytometry. CDR3 and TCR beta VDJ profiling relied on a genomic DNA template. MiXCR was run by TCRdb on the reads, yielding one entry per CDR3 protein. The table has about 58,000 distinct CDR3 sequences, around 60% seen once. The sequenced sample consisted of sorted CD4+, CD8+, or CD8+CD57+ T cells (not recorded which) from PBMCs. Source of these receptors: a human donor with aplastic anemia.

The rearrangement joins TRBV24-1 to TRBJ1-1; the D is unclear. Trimming took 1 base from V and 4 from J, leaving 6 bases between them. CDR1 and CDR2 from the germline V gene are KGHDR and SFDVKD. The CDR3 has 13 amino acids. CDR3 protein: CATSDFGFTEAFF. In DNA form, the CDR3 reads TGTGCCACCAGTGATTTCGGATTCACTGAAGCTTTCTTT.

This chain links TRBV2 with TRBJ1-1; D ambiguous. V lost 4 bases and J lost 4, with 16 bases in between. Germline V lookup: CDR1 SNHLY, CDR2 FYNNEI. This CDR3 region has 15 residues. The CDR3 DNA is TGTGCCAGCAGTGTACACGAGAGTAGTAGCACTGAAGCTTTCTTT. Translated, it gives CASSVHESSSTEAFF. The variable domain in full, completed from reference TRBV2 and TRBJ1-1, reads EPEVTQTPSHQVTQMGQEVILRCVPISNHLYFYWYRQILGQKVEFLVSFYNNEISEKSEIFDDQFSVERPDGSNFTLKIRSTKLEDSAMYFCASSVHESSSTEAFFGQGTRLTVV.

This clonotype was counted a few times. A read error is possible here, since a much larger clone lies one base away. This rearrangement joins TRBV4-2 to TRBJ1-1; a weak D match, TRBD1 (5 bases). Between the trimmed V and J ends, which lost 4 bases and 1 base, there was a span of 7 bases. CDR3 size: 13 residues. CDR1 and CDR2 from the germline V gene are LGHNA and YNFKEQ. CDR3 nucleotide sequence: TGTGCCAGCAGCCGGGACCAGAACACTGAAGCTTTCTTT. Amino acids: CASSRDQNTEAFF.

This clonotype was seen ten or more times. This chain connects TRBV30 to TRBJ1-1, with 8 bases aligning to TRBD1. Trimming took 3 bases from V and 8 from J; bases not matched to a gene: 11. Germline V gives CDR1 GTSNPN, CDR2 SVGIG (reference sequence). This CDR3 has 14 amino acids. The DNA of the CDR3 is TGTGCCTGGAGCAGACAGGGGTCGGTAGTAGAAGCTTTCTTT. This codes for CAWSRQGSVVEAFF.

The CDR3 protein is CASSTVGTTSPLHF. For the CDR3, the DNA is TGTGCCAGTAGTACCGTAGGGACAACTTCACCCCTCCACTTT. V usage is TRBV19 and J usage is TRBJ1-6, with TRBD1 as a possible D gene (6 bases). In germline, CDR1 is LNHDA, CDR2 SQIVND (reference sequence). V was cut by 4 bases and J by 9 bases, with 13 bases left in between. This CDR3 spans 14 amino acids.

The V call is TRBV7-9, the J call TRBJ2-7; 9 bases match TRBD1. J gave up 5 bases and V 5 bases, and 10 bases lay outside the gene matches. Germline CDR1 SEHNR, CDR2 FQNEAQ (reference sequence). This CDR3 region has 15 residues. CDR3 in amino acids: CASSPPGQGVDEQYF. The CDR3 DNA sequence: TGTGCCAGCAGCCCTCCGGGACAGGGTGTGGACGAGCAGTACTTC.

The V gene is TRBV25-1, the J gene TRBJ1-3, with 8 bases that match TRBD1. Trimming removed 4 bases from V and 0 bases from J; junction bases left unmatched: 2. Germline assignment: CDR1 MGHDK and CDR2 SYGVNS. CDR3 length: 15 amino acids. CDR3 protein: CASSVGQGSGNTIYF. The DNA for the CDR3 is TGTGCCAGCAGTGTAGGACAGGGCTCTGGAAACACCATATATTTT.

This clonotype appeared many times. The V and J genes are TRBV6-2 or TRBV6-3 and TRBJ2-7; maybe TRBD1 (6 bases). This CDR3 has 15 amino acids. Per the germline V gene, CDR1 is MNHEY and CDR2 is SVGEGT. Trimming took off 6 bases at V and 0 bases at J, with 15 bases between the two ends. The CDR3 here is CASRDRSRSSYEQYF. Written as DNA, the CDR3 is TGTGCCAGCAGAGACAGGTCGAGGAGCTCCTACGAGCAGTACTTC.

This clonotype was recorded at least ten times. This chain uses TRBV2 with TRBJ2-3, with D possibly TRBD1 on 6 matching bases. CDR3 size: 14 residues. Germline V lookup: CDR1 SNHLY, CDR2 FYNNEI. V shed 6 bases and J shed 2 bases, with 12 bases lying between them. The CDR3 DNA reads TGTGCCAGCAGGGCAGGGGTCTCCACAGATACGCAGTATTTT. It yields the protein CASRAGVSTDTQYF.

At least ten counts were recorded for this clonotype. The V call is TRBV11-2, the J call TRBJ2-1; D is unclear. Looked up from germline, CDR1 is SGHAT and CDR2 is FQNNGV. Trimming stripped 0 bases from V and 2 bases from J, with 8 bases between. The CDR3 covers 15 residues. CDR3 sequence: CASSLDQVTYNEQFF. DNA for the CDR3: TGTGCCAGCAGCTTAGATCAGGTGACCTACAATGAGCAGTTCTTC.